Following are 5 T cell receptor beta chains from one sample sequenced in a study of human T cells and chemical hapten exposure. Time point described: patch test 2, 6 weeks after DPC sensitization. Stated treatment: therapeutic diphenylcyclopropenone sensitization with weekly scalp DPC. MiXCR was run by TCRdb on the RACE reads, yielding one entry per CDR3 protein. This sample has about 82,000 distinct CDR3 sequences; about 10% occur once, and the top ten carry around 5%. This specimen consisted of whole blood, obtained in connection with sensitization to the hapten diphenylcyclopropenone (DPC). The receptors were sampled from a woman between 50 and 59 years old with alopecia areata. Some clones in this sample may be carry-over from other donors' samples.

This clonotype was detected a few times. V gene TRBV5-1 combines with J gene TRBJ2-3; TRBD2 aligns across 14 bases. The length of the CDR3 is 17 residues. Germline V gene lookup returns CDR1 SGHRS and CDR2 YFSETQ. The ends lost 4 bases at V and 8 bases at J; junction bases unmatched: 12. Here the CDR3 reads CASSALTSGRGSSTQYF. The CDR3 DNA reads TGCGCCAGCAGCGCCTTGACTAGCGGGAGGGGTTCGAGTACGCAGTATTTT.

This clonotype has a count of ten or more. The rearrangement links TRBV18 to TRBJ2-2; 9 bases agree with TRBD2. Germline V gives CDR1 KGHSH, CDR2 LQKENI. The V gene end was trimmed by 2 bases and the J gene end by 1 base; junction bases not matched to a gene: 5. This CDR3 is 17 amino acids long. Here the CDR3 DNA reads TGTGCCAGCTCACCATTGATGACTAGCGGGAACACCGGGGAGCTGTTTTTT. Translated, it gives CASSPLMTSGNTGELFF.

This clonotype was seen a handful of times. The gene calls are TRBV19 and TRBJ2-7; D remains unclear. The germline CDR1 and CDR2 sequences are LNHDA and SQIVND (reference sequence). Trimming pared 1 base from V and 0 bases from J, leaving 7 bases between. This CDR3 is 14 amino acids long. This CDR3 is CASSIAGNSYEQYF. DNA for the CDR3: TGTGCCAGTAGTATAGCAGGCAACTCCTACGAGCAGTACTTC. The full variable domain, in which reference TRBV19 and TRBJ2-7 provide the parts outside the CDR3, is DGGITQSPKYLFRKEGQNVTLSCEQNLNHDAMYWYRQDPGQGLRLIYYSQIVNDFQKGDIAEGYSVSREKKESFPLTVTSAQKNPTAFYLCASSIAGNSYEQYFGPGTRLTVT.

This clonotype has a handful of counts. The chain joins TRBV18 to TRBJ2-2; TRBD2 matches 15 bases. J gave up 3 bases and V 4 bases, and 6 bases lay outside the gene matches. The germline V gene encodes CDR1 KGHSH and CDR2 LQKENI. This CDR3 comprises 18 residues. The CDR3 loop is CASSRTSGRALDTGELFF. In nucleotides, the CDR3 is TGTGCCAGCTCACGGACTAGCGGGAGGGCCTTGGACACCGGGGAGCTGTTTTTT.

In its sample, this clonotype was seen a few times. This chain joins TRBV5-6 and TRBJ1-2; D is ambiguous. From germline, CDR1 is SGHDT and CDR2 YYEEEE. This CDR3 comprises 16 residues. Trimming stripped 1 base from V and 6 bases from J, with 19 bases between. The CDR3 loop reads CASSLLTTLVAHGYTF. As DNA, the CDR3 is TGTGCCAGCAGCTTGCTAACCACCCTTGTCGCCCATGGCTACACCTTC.